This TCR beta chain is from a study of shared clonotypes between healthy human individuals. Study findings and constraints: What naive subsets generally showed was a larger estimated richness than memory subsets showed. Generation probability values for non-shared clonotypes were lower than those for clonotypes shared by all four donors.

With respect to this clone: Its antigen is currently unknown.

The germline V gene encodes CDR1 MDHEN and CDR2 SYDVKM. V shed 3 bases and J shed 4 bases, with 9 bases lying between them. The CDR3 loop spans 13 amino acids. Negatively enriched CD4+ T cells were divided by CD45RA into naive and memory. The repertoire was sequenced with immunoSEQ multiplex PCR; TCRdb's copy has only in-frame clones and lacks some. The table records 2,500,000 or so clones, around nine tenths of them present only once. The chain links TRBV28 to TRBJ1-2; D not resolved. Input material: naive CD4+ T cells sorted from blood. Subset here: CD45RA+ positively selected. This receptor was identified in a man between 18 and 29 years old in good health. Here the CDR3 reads CASSFAQFYGYTF. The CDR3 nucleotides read TGTGCCAGCAGTTTCGCCCAGTTCTATGGCTACACCTTC.